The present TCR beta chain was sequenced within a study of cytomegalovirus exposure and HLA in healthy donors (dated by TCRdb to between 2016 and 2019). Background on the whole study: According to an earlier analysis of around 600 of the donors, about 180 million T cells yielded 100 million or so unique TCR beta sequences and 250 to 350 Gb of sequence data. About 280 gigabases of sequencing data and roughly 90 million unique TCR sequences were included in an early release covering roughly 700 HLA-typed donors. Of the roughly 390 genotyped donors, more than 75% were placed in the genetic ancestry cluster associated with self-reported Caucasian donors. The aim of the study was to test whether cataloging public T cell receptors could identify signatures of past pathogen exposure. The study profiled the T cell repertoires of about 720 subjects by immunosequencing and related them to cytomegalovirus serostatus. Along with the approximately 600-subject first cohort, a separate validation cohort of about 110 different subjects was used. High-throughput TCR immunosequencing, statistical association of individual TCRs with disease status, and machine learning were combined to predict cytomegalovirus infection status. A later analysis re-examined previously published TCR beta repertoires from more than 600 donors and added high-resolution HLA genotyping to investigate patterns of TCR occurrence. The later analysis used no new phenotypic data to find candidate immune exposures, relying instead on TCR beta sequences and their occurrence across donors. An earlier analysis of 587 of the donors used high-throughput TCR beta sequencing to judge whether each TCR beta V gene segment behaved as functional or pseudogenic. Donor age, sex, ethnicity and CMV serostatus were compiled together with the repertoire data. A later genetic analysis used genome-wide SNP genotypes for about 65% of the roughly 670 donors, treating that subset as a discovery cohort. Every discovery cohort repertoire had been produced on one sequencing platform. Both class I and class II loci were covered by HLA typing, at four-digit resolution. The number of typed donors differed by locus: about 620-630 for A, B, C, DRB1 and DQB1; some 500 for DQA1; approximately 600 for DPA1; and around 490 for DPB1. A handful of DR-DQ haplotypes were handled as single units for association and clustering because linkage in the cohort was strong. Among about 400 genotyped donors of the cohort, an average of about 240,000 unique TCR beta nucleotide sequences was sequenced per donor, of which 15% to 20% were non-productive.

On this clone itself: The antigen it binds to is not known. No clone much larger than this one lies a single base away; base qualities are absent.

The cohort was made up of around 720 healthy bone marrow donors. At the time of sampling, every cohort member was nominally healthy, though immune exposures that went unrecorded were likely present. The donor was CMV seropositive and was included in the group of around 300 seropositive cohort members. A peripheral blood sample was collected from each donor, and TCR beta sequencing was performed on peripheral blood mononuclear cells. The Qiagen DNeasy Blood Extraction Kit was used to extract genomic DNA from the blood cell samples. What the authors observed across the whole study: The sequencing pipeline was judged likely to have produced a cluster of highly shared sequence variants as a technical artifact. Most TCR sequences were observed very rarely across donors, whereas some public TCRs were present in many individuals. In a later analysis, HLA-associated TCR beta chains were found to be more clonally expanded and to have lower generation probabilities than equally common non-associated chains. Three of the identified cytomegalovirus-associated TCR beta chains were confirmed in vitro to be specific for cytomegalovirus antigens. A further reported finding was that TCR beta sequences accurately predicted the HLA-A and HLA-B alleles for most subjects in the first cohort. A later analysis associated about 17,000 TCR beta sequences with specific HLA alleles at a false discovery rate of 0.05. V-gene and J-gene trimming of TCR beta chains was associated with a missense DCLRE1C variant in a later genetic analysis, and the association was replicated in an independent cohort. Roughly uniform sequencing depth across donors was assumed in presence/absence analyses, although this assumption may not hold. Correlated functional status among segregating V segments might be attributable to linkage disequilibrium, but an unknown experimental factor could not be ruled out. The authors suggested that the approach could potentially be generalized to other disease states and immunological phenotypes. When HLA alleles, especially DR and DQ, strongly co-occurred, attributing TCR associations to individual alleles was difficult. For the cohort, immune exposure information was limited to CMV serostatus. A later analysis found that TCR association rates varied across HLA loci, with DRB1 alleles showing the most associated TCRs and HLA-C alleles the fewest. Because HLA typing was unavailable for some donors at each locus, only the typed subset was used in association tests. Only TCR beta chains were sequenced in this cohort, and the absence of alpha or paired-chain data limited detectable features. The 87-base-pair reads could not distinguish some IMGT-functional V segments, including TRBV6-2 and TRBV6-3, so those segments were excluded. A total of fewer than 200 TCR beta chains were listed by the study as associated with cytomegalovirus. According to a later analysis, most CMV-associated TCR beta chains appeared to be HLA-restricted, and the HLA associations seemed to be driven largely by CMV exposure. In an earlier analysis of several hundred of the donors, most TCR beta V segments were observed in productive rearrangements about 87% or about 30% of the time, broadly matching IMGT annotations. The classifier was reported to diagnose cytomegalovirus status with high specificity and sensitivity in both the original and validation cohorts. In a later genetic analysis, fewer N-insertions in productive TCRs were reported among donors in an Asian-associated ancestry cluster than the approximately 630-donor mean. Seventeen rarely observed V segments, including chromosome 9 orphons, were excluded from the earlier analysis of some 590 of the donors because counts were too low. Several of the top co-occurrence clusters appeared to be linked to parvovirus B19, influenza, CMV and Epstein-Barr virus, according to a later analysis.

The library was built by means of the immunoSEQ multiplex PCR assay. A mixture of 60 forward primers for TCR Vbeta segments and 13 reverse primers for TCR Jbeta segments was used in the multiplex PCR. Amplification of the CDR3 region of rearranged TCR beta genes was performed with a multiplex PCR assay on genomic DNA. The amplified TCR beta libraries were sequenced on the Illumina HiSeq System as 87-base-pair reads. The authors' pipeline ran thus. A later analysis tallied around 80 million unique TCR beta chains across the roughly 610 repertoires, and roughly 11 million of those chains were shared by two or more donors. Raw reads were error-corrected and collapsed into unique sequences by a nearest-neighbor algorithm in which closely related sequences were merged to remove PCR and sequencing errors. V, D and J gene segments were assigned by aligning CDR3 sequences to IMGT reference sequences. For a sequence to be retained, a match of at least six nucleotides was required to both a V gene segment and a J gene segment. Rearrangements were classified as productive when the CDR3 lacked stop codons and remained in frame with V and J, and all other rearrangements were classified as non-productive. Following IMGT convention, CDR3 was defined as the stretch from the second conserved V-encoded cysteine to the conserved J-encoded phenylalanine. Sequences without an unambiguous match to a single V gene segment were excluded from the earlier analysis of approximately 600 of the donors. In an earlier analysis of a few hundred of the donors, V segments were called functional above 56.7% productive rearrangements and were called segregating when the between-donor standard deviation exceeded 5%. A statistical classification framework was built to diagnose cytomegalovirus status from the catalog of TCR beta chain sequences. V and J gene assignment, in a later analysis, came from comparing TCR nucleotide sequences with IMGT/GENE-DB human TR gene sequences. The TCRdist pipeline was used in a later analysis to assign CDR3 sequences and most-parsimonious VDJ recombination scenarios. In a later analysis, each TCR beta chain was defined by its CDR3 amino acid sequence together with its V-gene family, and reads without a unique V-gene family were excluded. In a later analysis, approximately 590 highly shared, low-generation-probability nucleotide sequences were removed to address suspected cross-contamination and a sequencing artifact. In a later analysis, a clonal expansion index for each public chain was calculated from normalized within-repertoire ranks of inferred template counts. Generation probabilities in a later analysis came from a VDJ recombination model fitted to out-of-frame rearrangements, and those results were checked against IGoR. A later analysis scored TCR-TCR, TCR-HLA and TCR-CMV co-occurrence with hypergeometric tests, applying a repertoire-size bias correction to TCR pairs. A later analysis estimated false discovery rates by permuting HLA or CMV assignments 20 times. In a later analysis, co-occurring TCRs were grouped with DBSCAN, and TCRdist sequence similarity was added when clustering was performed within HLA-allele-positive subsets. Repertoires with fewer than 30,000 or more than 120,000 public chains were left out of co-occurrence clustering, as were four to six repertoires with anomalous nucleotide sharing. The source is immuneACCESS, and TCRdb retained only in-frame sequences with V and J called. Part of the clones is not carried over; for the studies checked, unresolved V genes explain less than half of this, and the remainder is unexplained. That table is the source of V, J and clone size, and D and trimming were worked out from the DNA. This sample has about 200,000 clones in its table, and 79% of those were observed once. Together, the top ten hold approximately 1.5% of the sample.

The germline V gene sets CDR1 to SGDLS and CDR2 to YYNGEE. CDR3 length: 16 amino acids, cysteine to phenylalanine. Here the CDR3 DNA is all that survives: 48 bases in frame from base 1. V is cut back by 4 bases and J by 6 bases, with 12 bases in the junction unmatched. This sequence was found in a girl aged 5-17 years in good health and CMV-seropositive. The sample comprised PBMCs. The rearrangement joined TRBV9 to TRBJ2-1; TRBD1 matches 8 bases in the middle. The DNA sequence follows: TGTGCCAGCAGCCTTCCTGGGACAGGAGGGACCAATGAGCAGTTCTTC. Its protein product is CASSLPGTGGTNEQFF. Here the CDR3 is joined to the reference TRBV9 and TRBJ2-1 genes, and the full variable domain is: DSGVTQTPKHLITATGQRVTLRCSPRSGDLSVYWYQQSLDQGLQFLIQYYNGEERAKGNILERFSAQQFPDLHSELNLSSLELGDSALYFCASSLPGTGGTNEQFFGPGTRLTVL.